Listed below are T cell receptor beta chains from one sample, sequenced in a study of blood T cell repertoires in COVID-19. Sequenced by immunoSEQ multiplex PCR; TCRdb stores in-frame clones only, minus some. The sample carries almost 300,000 clones, around nine tenths recorded once. Sequencing input: peripheral blood. The receptors derive from a man in his 70s with acute or convalescent COVID-19. Each CDR3 is given with its conserved first and last residue. D genes are given only for firm matches. Size values are once, few and many counts, or a class for expanded clones, and some rows have none.

v_call: TRBV27; j_call: TRBJ2-7; clone_size: NA; d_call: TRBD2; cdr3_aa: CASRSLGGYEQYF; cdr3_nt: TGTGCCAGCAGGAGTTTGGGGGGGTACGAGCAGTACTTC
v_call: TRBV28; j_call: TRBJ1-2; clone_size: NA; d_call: NA; cdr3_aa: CASRLTSANYGYTF; cdr3_nt: TGTGCCAGTAGACTGACCTCCGCTAACTATGGCTACACCTTC
v_call: TRBV27; j_call: TRBJ2-1; clone_size: NA; d_call: TRBD2; cdr3_aa: CASSFSGGRYNEQFF; cdr3_nt: TGTGCCAGCAGTTTTTCGGGAGGCCGATACAATGAGCAGTTCTTC
v_call: TRBV19; j_call: TRBJ1-6; clone_size: NA; d_call: NA; cdr3_aa: CASSDTGIDNSPLHF; cdr3_nt: TGTGCCAGTAGTGATACAGGGATTGATAATTCACCCCTCCACTTT
v_call: TRBV29-1; j_call: TRBJ2-1; clone_size: NA; d_call: NA; cdr3_aa: CSGETYNEQFF; cdr3_nt: TGCAGCGGAGAGACATACAATGAGCAGTTCTTC
v_call: TRBV15; j_call: TRBJ2-5; clone_size: NA; d_call: NA; cdr3_aa: CATSKSREVDPYF; cdr3_nt: TGTGCCACCAGCAAAAGCCGCGAGGTCGACCCGTACTTC
v_call: TRBV24-1; j_call: TRBJ1-4; clone_size: NA; d_call: TRBD1; cdr3_aa: CATSHSGTGPEKLFF; cdr3_nt: TGTGCCACCAGTCACTCCGGGACAGGGCCTGAAAAACTGTTTTTT
v_call: TRBV4-1; j_call: TRBJ2-1; clone_size: NA; d_call: TRBD2; cdr3_aa: CASSSPAGGLLNEQFF; cdr3_nt: TGCGCCAGCAGCTCTCCGGCGGGAGGGCTACTCAATGAGCAGTTCTTC
v_call: TRBV7-9; j_call: TRBJ2-1; clone_size: NA; d_call: TRBD2; cdr3_aa: CASSLQVRLAGMEEQFF; cdr3_nt: TGTGCCAGCAGCTTACAGGTTCGGCTAGCGGGAATGGAGGAGCAGTTCTTC
v_call: TRBV19; j_call: TRBJ2-1; clone_size: once; d_call: NA; cdr3_aa: CARDAGARRNEQFF; cdr3_nt: TGTGCCAGAGATGCGGGGGCGCGTCGGAATGAGCAGTTCTTC
v_call: TRBV5-4; j_call: TRBJ2-5; clone_size: NA; d_call: NA; cdr3_aa: CASSLYSPETQYF; cdr3_nt: TGTGCCAGCAGCTTGTACAGCCCGGAGACCCAGTACTTC
v_call: TRBV5-1; j_call: TRBJ1-2; clone_size: few; d_call: NA; cdr3_aa: CASSLSGVNYGYTF; cdr3_nt: TGCGCCAGCAGCTTGTCAGGGGTCAACTATGGCTACACCTTC
v_call: TRBV29-1; j_call: TRBJ2-7; clone_size: NA; d_call: NA; cdr3_aa: CSVESQGYEQYF; cdr3_nt: TGCAGCGTGGAGAGTCAGGGGTACGAGCAGTACTTC
v_call: TRBV10-3; j_call: TRBJ1-5; clone_size: NA; d_call: TRBD1; cdr3_aa: CAIRQGDQPQHF; cdr3_nt: TGTGCCATCAGGCAGGGGGATCAGCCCCAGCATTTT
v_call: TRBV30; j_call: TRBJ2-5; clone_size: NA; d_call: NA; cdr3_aa: CAWSAEGRETQYF; cdr3_nt: TGTGCCTGGAGTGCGGAGGGAAGGGAGACCCAGTACTTC
v_call: TRBV9; j_call: TRBJ1-2; clone_size: NA; d_call: NA; cdr3_aa: CASSANTNYGYTF; cdr3_nt: TGTGCCAGCAGCGCCAACACTAACTATGGCTACACCTTC